This entry lists 21 T cell receptor beta chains sequenced from one sample in a study of cytomegalovirus exposure and HLA in healthy donors. The PCR had 60 Vbeta and 13 Jbeta primers. Clones were sequenced by immunoSEQ multiplex PCR, and TCRdb holds only the in-frame ones, with some missing. The sample has about 93,000 clones, around three quarters seen once. Input material: PBMCs. The receptors shown here come from a man aged 25 to 40 in good health and CMV-seronegative.

V and J are TRBV2 and TRBJ2-1; no definite D call. There are 12 residues in the CDR3. The germline CDR1 and CDR2 sequences are SNHLY and FYNNEI. V lost 5 bases and J lost 6, with 8 bases in between. The CDR3 is CASSNYGNEQFF. For the CDR3, the DNA is TGTGCCAGCAGTAATTACGGCAATGAGCAGTTCTTC.

This clone was observed a single time. This chain joins TRBV6-5 and TRBJ1-5, with 10 bases aligning to TRBD1. Trimming at V came to 6 bases and at J to 5 bases, leaving 7 bases not matched to a gene. This CDR3 is 15 amino acids long. CDR1 is MNHEY, CDR2 SVGAGI, per germline. CDR3 sequence reads: CASRKGQGEYQPQHF. CDR3 bases: TGTGCCAGCAGAAAAGGACAGGGGGAGTATCAGCCCCAGCATTTT.

V and J are TRBV5-1 and TRBJ2-7; 9 bases are shared with TRBD2. The length of the CDR3 is 17 residues. Per germline, CDR1 SGHRS and CDR2 YFSETQ. J lost 2 bases, V lost 0 bases, and 9 bases had no gene match. The DNA of the CDR3 is TGCGCCAGCAGCTTGGCAGGGGCGGGAGGGCCGACCTACGAGCAGTACTTC. It yields the protein CASSLAGAGGPTYEQYF.

The rearrangement links TRBV11-2 to TRBJ2-1, with 12 bases identical to TRBD2. Germline-derived CDR1 and CDR2 are SGHAT and FQNNGV. V dropped 5 bases and J dropped 6; count of bases not matched to a gene: 5. This CDR3 comprises 15 residues. The CDR3 DNA is TGTGCCAGCAGCACCCAGACTAGCGGGGGCAATGAGCAGTTCTTC. The encoded protein is CASSTQTSGGNEQFF.

This rearrangement joins TRBV7-2 to TRBJ1-1, with no clear D. This CDR3 has 14 residues. Trimming shortened V by 1 base and J by 4 bases, and 10 bases separated the two germline ends. Germline-derived CDR1 and CDR2 are SGHTA and FQGNSA. The DNA of the CDR3 is TGTGCCAGCAGCTTAGGGTCGGCAGGCACTGAAGCTTTCTTT. Translating gives CASSLGSAGTEAFF.

The chain has TRBV30 and TRBJ2-7, with 7 bases fitting TRBD1. This CDR3 contains 14 residues. From germline, CDR1 is GTSNPN and CDR2 SVGIG (reference sequence). The V and J ends lost 2 bases and 1 base, in that order; junction bases with no gene match: 5. CDR3 nucleotides: TGTGCCTGGAGTTGGTTGGACAGGTCCTACGAGCAGTACTTC. Translated: CAWSWLDRSYEQYF.

This rearrangement joins TRBV7-2 to TRBJ2-7, with D possibly matching TRBD2 (6 bases). CDR1 SGHTA and CDR2 FQGNSA come from the germline V gene. V was shortened by 1 base and J by 1 base, with 8 bases between the two germline ends. CDR3 length equals 14 residues. CDR3 nucleotide sequence: TGTGCCAGCAGCTTAGAGGCGGGGTCCTACGAGCAGTACTTC. It is translated as CASSLEAGSYEQYF.

This clone was counted a single time. V gene TRBV28 combines with J gene TRBJ2-7, with 9 positions matching TRBD1. Trimming took 7 bases from V and 3 from J; bases not matched to a gene: 4. CDR1 and CDR2 (germline): MDHEN, SYDVKM. The CDR3 has 13 amino acids. The CDR3 DNA reads TGTGCCAGCACCCTGACAGGGGGCTACGAGCAGTACTTC. Its protein is CASTLTGGYEQYF.

V gene TRBV5-6 combines with J gene TRBJ1-1, with 9 nucleotides matching TRBD1. In germline, CDR1 is SGHDT, CDR2 YYEEEE. V dropped 0 bases and J dropped 5; count of bases not matched to a gene: 8. The CDR3 runs to 16 residues. The DNA for the CDR3 is TGTGCCAGCAGCTTGGAACAGGGGGCGCAAGGAACTGAAGCTTTCTTT. Translating gives CASSLEQGAQGTEAFF.

This clone was picked up one time. The chain combines TRBV13 with TRBJ2-5, with no clear D. Trimming stripped 3 bases from V and 1 base from J, with 6 bases between. The germline gives CDR1 PRHDT, CDR2 FYEKMQ (reference sequence). CDR3 size: 13 residues. The chain's CDR3 is CASSLHSQETQYF. Written as DNA, the CDR3 is TGTGCCAGCAGCTTGCACAGCCAAGAGACCCAGTACTTC.

This sequence joins TRBV30 and TRBJ1-5; D is perhaps TRBD1 (6 bases). V dropped 1 base and J dropped 4 bases, with 26 bases sitting between them. The CDR3 has 19 amino acids. Germline lookup yields CDR1 GTSNPN and CDR2 SVGIG (reference sequence). DNA of the CDR3: TGTGCCTGGAGTGACGACAGGAAAGGGGGTATAAGGTGGAATCAGCCCCAGCATTTT. Translation: CAWSDDRKGGIRWNQPQHF.

The chain is built from TRBV25-1 and TRBJ2-7; TRBD1 aligns across 9 bases. The germline gives CDR1 MGHDK, CDR2 SYGVNS. This CDR3 has 15 residues. V was clipped by 4 bases and J by 2 bases; unmatched bases: 6. In DNA, the CDR3 is TGTGCCAGCAGTGGGGGGGACAGGGCCCCCTACGAGCAGTACTTC. Translated, it gives CASSGGDRAPYEQYF.

The rearrangement uses TRBV2 and TRBJ1-2, with a tentative D call TRBD1 (5 bases). Between the trimmed V and J ends, which lost 3 bases and 7 bases, there was a span of 12 bases. This CDR3 is built from 13 residues. Germline V lookup: CDR1 SNHLY, CDR2 FYNNEI. The CDR3 DNA reads TGTGCCAGCAGTGAGGAGGTCGGGGGTGGCTACACCTTC. It is translated as CASSEEVGGGYTF. Using reference TRBV2 and TRBJ1-2 for the parts outside the CDR3, the full variable domain is EPEVTQTPSHQVTQMGQEVILRCVPISNHLYFYWYRQILGQKVEFLVSFYNNEISEKSEIFDDQFSVERPDGSNFTLKIRSTKLEDSAMYFCASSEEVGGGYTFGSGTRLTVV.

The V and J genes are TRBV7-9 and TRBJ1-6; TRBD1 matches 7 bases. This CDR3 region has 14 residues. Germline values: CDR1 SEHNR, CDR2 FQNEAQ (reference sequence). Trimming at V came to 5 bases and at J to 14 bases, leaving 12 bases not matched to a gene. DNA for the CDR3: TGTGCCAGCAGCCGGGGACAGCCGCTCGGATCCCTCCACTTT. This encodes CASSRGQPLGSLHF.

The chain recombines TRBV11-2 with TRBJ1-3, with TRBD1 matching over 8 bases. V was clipped by 1 base and J by 9 bases; unmatched bases: 8. The CDR3 has 15 amino acids. CDR1 is SGHAT and CDR2 is FQNNGV in the germline V gene. The CDR3 loop reads CASSLVTGEVGTIYF. In DNA form, the CDR3 reads TGTGCCAGCAGCTTAGTGACAGGGGAGGTTGGCACCATATATTTT.

The V call is TRBV2, the J call TRBJ2-5, with D unclear. Germline V lookup: CDR1 SNHLY, CDR2 FYNNEI. This CDR3 has 13 residues. V was pared by 7 bases and J by 1 base, with 10 bases between. The CDR3 bases are TGTGCCAGCAACCGCGGAATCCAAGAGACCCAGTACTTC. The encoded protein is CASNRGIQETQYF.

Notes on this clone: Its ends do not fully match the called genes, so a read error is possible. Other DNA variants within this sample encode the same CDR3. The chain has TRBV28 and TRBJ1-1; the match to TRBD1 covers 7 bases. This CDR3 region has 14 residues. Germline V CDR1 and CDR2: MDHEN, SYDVKM. CDR3 sequence (DNA): TGCGCCAGCAGTTCGACAGGGTGGAACACTGAAGCTTTCTTT. Residues: CASSSTGWNTEAFF.

Note on this clone: Because the CDR3 is missing its conserved closing phenylalanine or tryptophan, this is likely a read error. The rearrangement links TRBV10-3 to TRBJ1-1; D is uncertain. Germline V gene sequence: CDR1 ENHRY, CDR2 SYGVKD. The CDR3 runs to 13 residues. The V gene lost 2 bases and the J gene lost 7 bases, with 11 bases spanning the gap. In DNA form, the CDR3 reads TGTGCCATCAGTGAGGGGGAGGAACTTGAAGCTTTCCTT. Amino acids: CAISEGEELEAFL.

This chain's CDR3 is CASSTDSQETQYF. DNA for the CDR3: TGCGCCAGCAGCACGGACAGTCAAGAGACCCAGTACTTC. The rearrangement joins TRBV5-1 to TRBJ2-5; possible D gene TRBD1, 6 bases. The CDR3 is 13 amino acids. CDR1 and CDR2 (germline): SGHRS, YFSETQ. V was shortened by 4 bases and J by 2 bases, with 9 bases between the two germline ends. The whole variable domain, remainder taken from reference TRBV5-1 and TRBJ2-5, is KAGVTQTPRYLIKTRGQQVTLSCSPISGHRSVSWYQQTPGQGLQFLFEYFSETQRNKGNFPGRFSGRQFSNSRSEMNVSTLELGDSALYLCASSTDSQETQYFGPGTRLLVL.

The gene calls are TRBV30 and TRBJ2-6, with TRBD1 identical over 8 bases. CDR3 length: 17 residues. Germline assignment: CDR1 GTSNPN and CDR2 SVGIG (reference sequence). Losses at the gene ends were 0 bases for V and 2 bases for J; bases not matched to a gene: 6. As DNA, the CDR3 is TGTGCCTGGAGTGTAGGCAGGGGGCCGGCTGGGGCCAACGTCCTGACTTTC. Protein product: CAWSVGRGPAGANVLTF.

The CDR3 sequence: CASSFSQGAADTQYF. CDR3 bases: TGTGCCAGCAGTTTCTCACAGGGGGCCGCAGATACGCAGTATTTT. The chain uses TRBV27 and TRBJ2-3; 9 nucleotides match TRBD1. CDR1 is MNHEY, CDR2 SMNVEV, per germline (reference sequence). V dropped 3 bases and J dropped 4; count of bases not matched to a gene: 5. This CDR3 region has 15 residues.